This TCR beta chain was obtained from a study of shared clonotypes between healthy human individuals. This CDR3 is built from 13 residues. V was pared by 0 bases and J by 5 bases, with 7 bases between. Germline V lookup: CDR1 SGHRS, CDR2 YFSETQ. Profiling relied on immunoSEQ multiplex PCR, and the TCRdb table lists in-frame clones only, not all of them. The table records 1,100,000 or so clones, around 82% of them present only once. This clone occurred once. The antigen is undetermined. The same CDR3 can be traced to other DNA sequences in this sample. Study-level findings and limits: Naive CD4 clonotype sharing across a few donors was approximately 5.2%. Measured sharing among donors was expected to vary with sequencing depth. Generally, naive subsets came out with larger estimated richness than memory subsets.

The rearrangement uses TRBV5-1 and TRBJ2-3; D call uncertain. The sequenced sample consisted of memory CD4+ T cells from PBMCs. Sample subset: CD45RA-negative fraction. This receptor was obtained from a man in his late teens or twenties in good health. Some clones in this sample may be carry-over from other donors' samples. The CDR3 sequence is CASSLGQVDTQYF. Here the CDR3 DNA reads TGCGCCAGCAGCTTGGGCCAGGTAGATACGCAGTATTTT.